This record concerns one T cell receptor beta chain sequence. No antigen is known for it. No per-base quality is available; no much larger clone lies one base away. TCRdb records Illumina HiSeq 1500 as the sequencer. Using fastp trimming at Q25 and MiXCR clonotype assembly, TCRdb reanalyzed the public sequencing data and kept in-frame beta chains. CDR3 protein sequences are deduplicated, and each keeps its most common genes and DNA. The sample table records over 150,000 distinct CDR3 sequences; about a sixth of these occur just once. The ten biggest clones cover around 27% of the sample. The data belong to a study of T cell repertoires in cytomegalovirus infection (dated by TCRdb to 2018 to 2020). Study-level background: Donor HLA type was relevant to the analysis, as public TCR beta signatures indicated carriage of CMV infection together with the matching HLA type. The investigation overall reported the following: The ex vivo response was dominated by HLA-C-restricted CMV-specific TCR beta clonotypes, and the single most frequent clonotype in two of eight donors was supplied by these HLA-C-restricted clonotypes. Carriers of CMV infection plus the relevant HLA type were discriminated by the cumulative frequency of public TCR beta family members in the study cohort and in an independent approximately 340-donor cohort.

Including cysteine and phenylalanine, the CDR3 has 14 amino acids. Kept here is only the CDR3 DNA, which spans 42 bases and is read in frame from base 1. In the germline V gene, CDR1 corresponds to SGHAT and CDR2 to FQNNGV. V is cut by 3 bases and J by 1 base, and the space between the germline ends is 9 bases. This TCR was recovered from a human donor in good health (CMV status not recorded). Some clones in this sample may be carry-over from other donors' samples. The rearrangement combines TRBV11-2 with TRBJ1-1; TRBD1 is a possible D gene, resting on 5 matching bases. The specimen was CD8+ T cells from PBMCs. The DNA sequence follows: TGTGCCAGCAGCTTGGGACGGTCGAACACTGAAGCTTTCTTT. Protein translation: CASSLGRSNTEAFF.